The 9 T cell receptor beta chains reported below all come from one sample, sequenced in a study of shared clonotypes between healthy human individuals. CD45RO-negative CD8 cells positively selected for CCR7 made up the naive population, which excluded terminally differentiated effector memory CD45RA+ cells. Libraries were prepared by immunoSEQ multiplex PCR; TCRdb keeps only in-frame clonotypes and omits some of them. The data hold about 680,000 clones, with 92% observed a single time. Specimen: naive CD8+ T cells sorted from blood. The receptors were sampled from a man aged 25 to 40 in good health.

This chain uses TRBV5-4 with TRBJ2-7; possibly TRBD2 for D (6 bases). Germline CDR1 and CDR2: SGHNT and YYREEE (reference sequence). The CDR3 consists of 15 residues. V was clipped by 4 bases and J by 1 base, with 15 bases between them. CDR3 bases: TGTGCCAGCAGCACCCCCCTAGCGAAATCCTACGAGCAGTACTTC. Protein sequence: CASSTPLAKSYEQYF.

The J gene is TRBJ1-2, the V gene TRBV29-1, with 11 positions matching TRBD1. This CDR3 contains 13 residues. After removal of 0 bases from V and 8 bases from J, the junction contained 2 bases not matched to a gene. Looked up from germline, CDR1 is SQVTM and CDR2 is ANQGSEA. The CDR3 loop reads CSVEDRTGGGYTF. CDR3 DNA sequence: TGCAGCGTTGAAGATCGGACAGGGGGCGGCTACACCTTC.

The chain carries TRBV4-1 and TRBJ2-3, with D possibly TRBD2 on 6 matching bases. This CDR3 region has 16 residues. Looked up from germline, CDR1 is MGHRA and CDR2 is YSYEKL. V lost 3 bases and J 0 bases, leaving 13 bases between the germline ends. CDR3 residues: CASSQPVGTSTDTQYF. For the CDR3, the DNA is TGCGCCAGCAGCCAGCCTGTCGGGACTAGCACAGATACGCAGTATTTT.

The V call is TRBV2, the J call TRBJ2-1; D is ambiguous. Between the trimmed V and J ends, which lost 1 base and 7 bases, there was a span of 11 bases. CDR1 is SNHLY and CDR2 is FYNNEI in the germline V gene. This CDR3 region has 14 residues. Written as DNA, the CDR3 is TGTGCCAGCAGTGAAGATGCATATCGAAATGAGCAGTTCTTC. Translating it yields CASSEDAYRNEQFF.

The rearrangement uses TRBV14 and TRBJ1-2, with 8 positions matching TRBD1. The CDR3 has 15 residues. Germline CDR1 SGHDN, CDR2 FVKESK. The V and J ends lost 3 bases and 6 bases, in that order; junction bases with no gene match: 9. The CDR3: CASSHTGQGVDGYTF. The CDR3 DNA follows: TGTGCCAGCAGCCACACCGGACAGGGAGTGGATGGCTACACCTTC. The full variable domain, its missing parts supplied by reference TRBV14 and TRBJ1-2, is EAGVTQFPSHSVIEKGQTVTLRCDPISGHDNLYWYRRVMGKEIKFLLHFVKESKQDESGMPNNRFLAERTGGTYSTLKVQPAELEDSGVYFCASSHTGQGVDGYTFGSGTRLTVV.

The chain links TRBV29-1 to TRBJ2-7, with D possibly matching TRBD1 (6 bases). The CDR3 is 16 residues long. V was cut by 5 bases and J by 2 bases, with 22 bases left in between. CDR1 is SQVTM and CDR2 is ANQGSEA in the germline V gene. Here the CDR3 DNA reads TGCAGCGTTAATCATCGGCCCCTAGGGGGTGCCTACGAGCAGTACTTC. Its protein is CSVNHRPLGGAYEQYF.

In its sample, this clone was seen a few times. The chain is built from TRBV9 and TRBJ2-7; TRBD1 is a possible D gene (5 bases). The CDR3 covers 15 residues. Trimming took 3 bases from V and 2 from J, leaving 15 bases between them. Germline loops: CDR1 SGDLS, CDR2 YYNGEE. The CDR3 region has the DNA TGTGCCAGCAGCGAGAACGTGGGGCGAACCTACGAGCAGTACTTC. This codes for CASSENVGRTYEQYF.

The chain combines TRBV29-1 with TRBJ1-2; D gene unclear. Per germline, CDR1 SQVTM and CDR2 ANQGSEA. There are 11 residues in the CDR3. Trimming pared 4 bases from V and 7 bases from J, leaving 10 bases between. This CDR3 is CSVVDRVGYTF. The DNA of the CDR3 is TGCAGCGTTGTGGATAGGGTTGGCTACACCTTC.

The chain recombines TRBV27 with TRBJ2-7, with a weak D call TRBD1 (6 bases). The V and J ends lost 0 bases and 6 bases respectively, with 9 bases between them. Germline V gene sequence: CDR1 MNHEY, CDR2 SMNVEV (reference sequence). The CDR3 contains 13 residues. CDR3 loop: CASSLSPRGEQYF. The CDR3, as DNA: TGTGCCAGCAGTTTATCGCCCAGGGGCGAGCAGTACTTC.